One TCR beta chain is described in this entry. Its specific antigen is unknown. No base quality information exists; no much larger clone differs at one position. The donors belonged to the validation cohort of roughly 120 subjects, which was separate from the roughly 700-subject first cohort. This entry is derived from a study of cytomegalovirus exposure and HLA in healthy donors (dated by TCRdb to 2016 to 2017). Context from the whole study: The roughly 650 repertoires of the first cohort and the roughly 110 validation repertoires were produced on the same platform, according to a later analysis. The study was designed to test whether signatures of past pathogen exposure could be identified by cataloging public T cell receptors. A separate validation cohort of roughly 110 different subjects was used in addition to the approximately 700-subject first cohort. High-throughput TCR immunosequencing, statistical association of individual TCRs with disease status, and machine learning were combined to predict cytomegalovirus infection status.

The library was produced with the immunoSEQ multiplex PCR assay. In the original analysis: A statistical classification framework was built for diagnosing cytomegalovirus status from the catalog of TCR beta chain sequences. TCRdb provides this immuneACCESS table in a form limited to in-frame rearrangements. Some clones are lacking; in checked studies, under half of them reflect an unresolved V gene, and why the rest are absent is not known. D and trimming come from the DNA, and the V and J calls and clone size come from that table. Across this sample there are approximately 170,000 clones, with less than 95% seen only once. Around 2.7% of the sample rests with the top ten. The paper's findings and limits, for the study overall: It was suggested by the authors that the approach could potentially be generalized to other disease states and immunological phenotypes. In vitro tests confirmed that a few of the cytomegalovirus-associated TCR beta chains recognize cytomegalovirus antigens. Cytomegalovirus status was reported to be diagnosed by the classifier with high specificity and sensitivity in both the original and validation cohorts. A total of 150 to 200 TCR beta chains were listed by the study as associated with cytomegalovirus. Subsequent analysis determined that TCRs grouped into clusters in the first cohort also showed a tendency toward co-occurrence across the approximately 120 validation repertoires, and about 93% of cluster scores exceeded 0. Most TCR sequences were observed very rarely across donors, whereas some public TCRs were present in many individuals. A later analysis lacked HLA typing for the validation cohort, so it scored co-occurrence in that cohort across all 120 repertoires.

Sequenced material: PBMCs. The sequence was obtained from a woman between 18 and 29 years old in good health and CMV-seropositive.

The sequenced DNA is TGTGCCAGCAGTTTATTCTATGGGGGGACTAGCACAGATACGCAGTATTTT. Its protein is CASSLFYGGTSTDTQYF. The chain is assembled from TRBV28 and TRBJ2-3; a weak D assignment points to TRBD2 (6 bases agree). The germline V gene supplies CDR1 MDHEN and CDR2 SYDVKM. Trimming takes 1 base from V and 0 bases from J, and the germline ends sit 14 bases apart. The CDR3 sequence holds 17 residues, the cysteine and phenylalanine included. Of all the DNA, just the CDR3 is kept, 51 bases in frame from base 1.